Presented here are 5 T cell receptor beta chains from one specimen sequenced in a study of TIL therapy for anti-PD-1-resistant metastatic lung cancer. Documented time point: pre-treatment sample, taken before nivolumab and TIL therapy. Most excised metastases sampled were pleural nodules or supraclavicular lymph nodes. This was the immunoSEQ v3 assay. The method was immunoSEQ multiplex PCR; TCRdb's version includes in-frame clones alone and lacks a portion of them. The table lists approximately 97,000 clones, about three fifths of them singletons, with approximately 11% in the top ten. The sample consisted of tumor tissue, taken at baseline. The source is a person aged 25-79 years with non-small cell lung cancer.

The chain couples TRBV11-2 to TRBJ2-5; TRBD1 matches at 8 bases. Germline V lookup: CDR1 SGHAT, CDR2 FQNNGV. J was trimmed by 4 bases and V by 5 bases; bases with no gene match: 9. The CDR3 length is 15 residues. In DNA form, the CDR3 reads TGTGCCAGCAGCCTACTTTCCGGGACAGGAGAGACCCAGTACTTC. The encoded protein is CASSLLSGTGETQYF.

The CDR3 loop reads CASSQEVGRETQYF. The CDR3 DNA is TGCGCCAGCAGCCAAGAGGTAGGGCGTGAGACCCAGTACTTC. The chain employs TRBV4-1 and TRBJ2-5; D remains unclear. The ends were cut back, 0 bases at V and 5 bases at J, with 10 bases in the middle. Germline V gives CDR1 MGHRA, CDR2 YSYEKL. The CDR3 is 14 residues long.

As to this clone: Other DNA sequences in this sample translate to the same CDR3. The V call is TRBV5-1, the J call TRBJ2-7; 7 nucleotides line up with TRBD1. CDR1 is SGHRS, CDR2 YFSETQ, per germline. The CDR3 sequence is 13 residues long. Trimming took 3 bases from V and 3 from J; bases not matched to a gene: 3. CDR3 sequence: CASSSRDSYEQYF. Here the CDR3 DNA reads TGCGCCAGCAGCTCCAGGGACAGCTACGAGCAGTACTTC.

The CDR3 here is CASSLRQSNEKLFF. The DNA of the CDR3 is TGTGCCAGCAGCCTACGACAGTCTAATGAAAAACTGTTTTTT. The chain is built from TRBV6-5 and TRBJ1-4, with D possibly being TRBD1 (5 bases). The CDR3 is made up of 14 amino acids. CDR1 and CDR2 from the germline V gene are MNHEY and SVGAGI. The ends were cut back, 6 bases at V and 3 bases at J, with 11 bases in the middle.

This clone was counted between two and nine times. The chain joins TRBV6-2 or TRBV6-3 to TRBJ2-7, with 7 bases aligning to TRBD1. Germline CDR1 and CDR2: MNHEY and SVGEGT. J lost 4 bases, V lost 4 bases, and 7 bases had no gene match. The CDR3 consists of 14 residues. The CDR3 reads CASSSTGTAYEQYF. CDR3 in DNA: TGTGCCAGCAGTTCGACCGGGACAGCATACGAGCAGTACTTC.